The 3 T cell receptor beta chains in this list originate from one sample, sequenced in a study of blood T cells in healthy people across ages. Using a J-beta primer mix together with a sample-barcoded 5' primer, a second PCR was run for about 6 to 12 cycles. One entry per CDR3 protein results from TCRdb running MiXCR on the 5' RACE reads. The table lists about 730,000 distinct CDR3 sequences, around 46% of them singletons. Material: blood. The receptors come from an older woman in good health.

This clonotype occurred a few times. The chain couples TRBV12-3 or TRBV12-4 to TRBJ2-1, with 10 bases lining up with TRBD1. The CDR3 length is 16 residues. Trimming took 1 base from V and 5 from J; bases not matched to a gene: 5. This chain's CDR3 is CASSLGTGGDHNEQFF. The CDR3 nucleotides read TGTGCCAGCAGTTTAGGGACAGGGGGGGACCACAATGAGCAGTTCTTC.

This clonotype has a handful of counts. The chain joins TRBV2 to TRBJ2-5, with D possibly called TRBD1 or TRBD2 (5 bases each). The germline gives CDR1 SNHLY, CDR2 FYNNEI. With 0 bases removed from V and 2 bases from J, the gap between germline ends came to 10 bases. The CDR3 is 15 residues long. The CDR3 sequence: CASSEARGSQETQYF. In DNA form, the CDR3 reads TGTGCCAGCAGTGAAGCGAGGGGTTCACAAGAGACCCAGTACTTC.

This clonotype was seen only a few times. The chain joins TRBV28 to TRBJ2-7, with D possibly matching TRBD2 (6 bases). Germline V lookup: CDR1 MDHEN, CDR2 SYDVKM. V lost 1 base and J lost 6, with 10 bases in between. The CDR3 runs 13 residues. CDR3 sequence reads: CASSLSGVSEQYF. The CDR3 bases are TGTGCCAGCAGTTTATCGGGGGTGAGCGAGCAGTACTTC.